The clone carrying this TCR beta chain was seen many times. A J-beta primer mix and a sample-barcoded 5' primer were used in a second PCR of roughly 6 to 12 cycles. TCRdb analysed the 5' RACE reads with MiXCR anew, one entry per CDR3 protein. The sample includes about 650,000 distinct CDR3 sequences, roughly half seen only once; the top ten take approximately 15%. Between the trimmed V and J ends, which lost 0 bases and 4 bases, there was a span of 13 bases. This CDR3 is built from 15 residues. Germline values: CDR1 SGHRS, CDR2 YFSETQ. This record comes from a study of blood T cells in healthy people across ages.

The TCR was taken from a woman older than 75 in good health. The chain joins TRBV5-1 to TRBJ1-2; D possibly corresponds to TRBD1 (6 bases). The specimen sequenced was blood. The CDR3 loop reads CASSLDPGGVYGYTF. The CDR3 coding sequence is TGCGCCAGCAGCTTGGATCCGGGGGGCGTCTATGGCTACACCTTC. Drawing the rest from reference TRBV5-1 and TRBJ1-2, the complete variable domain is KAGVTQTPRYLIKTRGQQVTLSCSPISGHRSVSWYQQTPGQGLQFLFEYFSETQRNKGNFPGRFSGRQFSNSRSEMNVSTLELGDSALYLCASSLDPGGVYGYTFGSGTRLTVV.